These T cell receptor beta chains were read from a single sample in a study of blood T cell repertoires in COVID-19. Sequencing used immunoSEQ multiplex PCR; TCRdb keeps in-frame clones, though not all of them. This table has fewer than 90,000 clones, 86% appearing once. Material for sequencing was peripheral blood. These receptors originate from a man aged 50-59 years with active or convalescent COVID-19. The CDR3 runs from the conserved cysteine through the conserved F or W. A D gene is named only where the DNA matches it firmly. Only some rows state a clone size, as once, few, many or a class for expanded clones.

v_call: TRBV12-3/TRBV12-4
clone_size: NA
j_call: TRBJ2-1
d_call: NA
cdr3_nt: TGTGCCAGCGGCGGGGCGCCGGTCAATGAGCAGTTCTTC
cdr3_aa: CASGGAPVNEQFF

v_call: TRBV7-9
clone_size: NA
j_call: TRBJ1-5
d_call: TRBD1
cdr3_nt: TGTGCCAGCAGCTTGGGCAACCAGGGGGCTCAGCCCCAGCATTTT
cdr3_aa: CASSLGNQGAQPQHF

v_call: TRBV4-1
clone_size: NA
j_call: TRBJ2-2
d_call: TRBD1
cdr3_nt: TGCGCCAGCAGCGGACAGGGGGTCGGGGAGCTGTTTTTT
cdr3_aa: CASSGQGVGELFF

v_call: TRBV28
clone_size: NA
j_call: TRBJ1-2
d_call: TRBD1
cdr3_nt: TGTGCCAGCAGTCTACAGACAGGGACTAACTATGGCTACACCTTC
cdr3_aa: CASSLQTGTNYGYTF

v_call: TRBV6-1
clone_size: NA
j_call: TRBJ1-3
d_call: TRBD1
cdr3_nt: TGTGCCAGCAGTGAACCGGGACAGCAGATAAACACCATATATTTT
cdr3_aa: CASSEPGQQINTIYF

v_call: TRBV30
clone_size: NA
j_call: TRBJ1-5
d_call: NA
cdr3_nt: TGTGCCTGGACGGGGAGTAGCAATCAGCCCCAGCATTTT
cdr3_aa: CAWTGSSNQPQHF

v_call: TRBV25-1
clone_size: once
j_call: TRBJ2-3
d_call: NA
cdr3_nt: TGTGCCAGCAGTGAATATGTTGGAGGCTCTAGCACAGATACGCAGTATTTT
cdr3_aa: CASSEYVGGSSTDTQYF

v_call: TRBV4-3
clone_size: NA
j_call: TRBJ1-4
d_call: NA
cdr3_nt: TGCGCCAGCAGCCAAGATGGACTGGGTAATGAAAAACTGTTTTTT
cdr3_aa: CASSQDGLGNEKLFF

v_call: TRBV18
clone_size: NA
j_call: TRBJ2-2
d_call: TRBD1
cdr3_nt: TGTGCCAGCTCATCAGGGACAGGGGGAAACACCGGGGAGCTGTTTTTT
cdr3_aa: CASSSGTGGNTGELFF

v_call: TRBV7-9
clone_size: NA
j_call: TRBJ2-3
d_call: TRBD1
cdr3_nt: TGTGCCAGCAGCCCCGGACAGGGGAAGAGCACAGATACGCAGTATTTT
cdr3_aa: CASSPGQGKSTDTQYF

v_call: TRBV19
clone_size: NA
j_call: TRBJ2-5
d_call: NA
cdr3_nt: TGTGCCAGTAGTACCCTCCAGGGACTCCAAGAGACCCAGTACTTC
cdr3_aa: CASSTLQGLQETQYF

v_call: TRBV5-1
clone_size: NA
j_call: TRBJ2-1
d_call: NA
cdr3_nt: TGCGCCAGCAGCTTCGAGCGGGGACAACCCTACAATGAGCAGTTCTTC
cdr3_aa: CASSFERGQPYNEQFF

v_call: TRBV28
clone_size: once
j_call: TRBJ2-7
d_call: TRBD1
cdr3_nt: TGTGCCAGCAGTAGGACAGGTCATAAGAAAGGGGAGCAGTACTTC
cdr3_aa: CASSRTGHKKGEQYF

v_call: TRBV19
clone_size: NA
j_call: TRBJ2-3
d_call: NA
cdr3_nt: TGTGCCAGTAGTATGGGCAGGGGCACAGATACGCAGTATTTT
cdr3_aa: CASSMGRGTDTQYF

v_call: TRBV4-1
clone_size: NA
j_call: TRBJ2-1
d_call: TRBD2
cdr3_nt: TGCGCCAGCAGCGCGGGACTAGCGGTGAGCTCCTACAATGAGCAGTTCTTC
cdr3_aa: CASSAGLAVSSYNEQFF

v_call: TRBV10-3
clone_size: NA
j_call: TRBJ1-5
d_call: TRBD1
cdr3_nt: TGTGCCATCAGGCCAGACAGGGAACAGCCCCAGCATTTT
cdr3_aa: CAIRPDREQPQHF

v_call: TRBV2
clone_size: NA
j_call: TRBJ2-5
d_call: TRBD1
cdr3_nt: TGTGCCAGCAGTACTACAGGGGGCGTAGGGGAGACCCAGTACTTC
cdr3_aa: CASSTTGGVGETQYF

v_call: TRBV6-5
clone_size: NA
j_call: TRBJ1-5
d_call: NA
cdr3_nt: TGTGCCAGCAGACCAGGGCCCAATCAGCCCCAGCATTTT
cdr3_aa: CASRPGPNQPQHF

v_call: TRBV6-6
clone_size: NA
j_call: TRBJ2-1
d_call: TRBD2
cdr3_nt: TGTGCCAGCAGACCCGGACTAGCGGGGGGCGATGAGCAGTTCTTC
cdr3_aa: CASRPGLAGGDEQFF

v_call: TRBV4-3
clone_size: NA
j_call: TRBJ2-2
d_call: TRBD1
cdr3_nt: TGCGCCAGCAGCCAAGTATACCGGACAGGGAGACTTTGGGAGGCCGGGGAGCTGTTTTTT
cdr3_aa: CASSQVYRTGRLWEAGELFF

v_call: TRBV28
clone_size: NA
j_call: TRBJ1-6
d_call: TRBD1
cdr3_nt: TGTGCCAGCAGTGAGGCCCGGGACAGATTGGTCCTCCACTTT
cdr3_aa: CASSEARDRLVLHF

v_call: TRBV2
clone_size: NA
j_call: TRBJ2-2
d_call: NA
cdr3_nt: TGTGCCAGCAGTGCTTTAGGGGCCATGAACACCGGGGAGCTGTTTTTT
cdr3_aa: CASSALGAMNTGELFF

v_call: TRBV9
clone_size: NA
j_call: TRBJ2-3
d_call: TRBD1
cdr3_nt: TGTGCCAGCAGCTCAGGGGGACCCACAGATACGCAGTATTTT
cdr3_aa: CASSSGGPTDTQYF

v_call: TRBV7-6
clone_size: few
j_call: TRBJ1-5
d_call: TRBD1
cdr3_nt: TGTGCCAGCAGCCCCTCTTTATCAGGGGGAGGTCAGCCCCAGCATTTT
cdr3_aa: CASSPSLSGGGQPQHF

v_call: TRBV28
clone_size: NA
j_call: TRBJ2-1
d_call: NA
cdr3_nt: TGTGCCAGCAGTTCGCTAAACAATGAGCAGTTCTTC
cdr3_aa: CASSSLNNEQFF

v_call: TRBV9
clone_size: few
j_call: TRBJ2-7
d_call: TRBD2
cdr3_nt: TGTGCCAGCAGCGTAGCGGGGGGGCGTATCGACGAGCAGTACTTC
cdr3_aa: CASSVAGGRIDEQYF

v_call: TRBV6-5
clone_size: NA
j_call: TRBJ2-1
d_call: NA
cdr3_nt: TGTGCCAGCAGTTACCAGGATAATTTCAATGAGCAGTTCTTC
cdr3_aa: CASSYQDNFNEQFF